The present T cell receptor (beta chain) was sequenced within a study of blood T cell repertoires in COVID-19. The CDR3 is 17 amino acids. Germline CDR1 is SGHDT and CDR2 is YYEEEE. V lost 7 bases to trimming and J lost 5 bases, with 27 bases between them. As handled by the study authors: Reference gene primers were amplified, and this amplification served to estimate nucleated cell counts. Method: immunoSEQ multiplex PCR; TCRdb's copy keeps in-frame clones and lacks some. V, J and clone size derive from that table, while D and trimming were established from the DNA sequence. The sample holds tens of thousands of clones; around four fifths are singletons and the top ten take over 5%.

The sequenced sample was peripheral blood. The chain links TRBV5-6 to TRBJ2-5, with a possible D match to TRBD1 (5 bases). This receptor was obtained from a woman aged 45-59 years with active or convalescent COVID-19. The CDR3 DNA reads as TGTGCCAGCTCAGGGCTAGTTAGGCCCTGGAGTTGGGAGACCCAGTACTTC. Amino acid sequence: CASSGLVRPWSWETQYF.